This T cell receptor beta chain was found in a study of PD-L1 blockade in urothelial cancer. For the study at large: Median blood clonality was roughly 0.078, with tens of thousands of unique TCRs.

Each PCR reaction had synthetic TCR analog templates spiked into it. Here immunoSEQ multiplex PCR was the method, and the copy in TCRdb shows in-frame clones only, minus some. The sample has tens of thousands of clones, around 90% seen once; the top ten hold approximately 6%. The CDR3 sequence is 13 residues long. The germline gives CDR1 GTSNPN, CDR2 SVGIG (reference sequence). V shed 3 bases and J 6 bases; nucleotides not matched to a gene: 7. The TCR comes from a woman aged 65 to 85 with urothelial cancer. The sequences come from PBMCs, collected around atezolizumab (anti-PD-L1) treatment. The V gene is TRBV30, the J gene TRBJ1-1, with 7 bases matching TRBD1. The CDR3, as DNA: TGTGCCTGGAGGAGACAGGGATTACCTGAAGCTTTCTTT. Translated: CAWRRQGLPEAFF.